This TCR beta chain comes out of a study of T cells after yellow fever vaccination. This clonotype has more than one count but fewer than ten. TCRdb called the 5' RACE reads again in MiXCR, with one record for every CDR3 protein. Of hundreds of thousands of distinct CDR3 sequences listed, about 13% were seen once; the top ten hold 11% to 15%. The CDR3 length is 16 residues. The V gene's germline CDR1 is SEHNR and CDR2 FQNEAQ (reference sequence). The V and J ends lost 5 bases and 5 bases respectively, with 22 bases between them. The material was PBMCs, obtained on the day of the yellow fever booster vaccination. J is TRBJ2-7 and V is TRBV7-9, with D possibly matching TRBD1 (6 bases). This clonotype originated in a man aged 25-45 years who received the YFV17D yellow fever vaccine. CDR3: CASSGIGGRGSNEQYF. The CDR3 bases are TGTGCCAGCAGCGGCATAGGGGGAAGGGGGTCCAACGAGCAGTACTTC. Filled out from reference TRBV7-9 and TRBJ2-7, the complete variable domain reads DTGVSQNPRHKITKRGQNVTFRCDPISEHNRLYWYRQTLGQGPEFLTYFQNEAQLEKSRLLSDRFSAERPKGSFSTLEIQRTEQGDSAMYLCASSGIGGRGSNEQYFGPGTRLTVT.